A single sample gave rise to the 11 T cell receptor beta chains below, sequenced in a study of T cell responses to AZD1222 COVID-19 vaccine. Only in-frame clones appear in the TCRdb table, and some are missing; sequencing was by immunoSEQ multiplex PCR. This sample has about 88,000 clones, with 92% found just once. This sample comprised peripheral blood, obtained on day 0 of AZD1222 vaccination. The receptor source for this set is an adult in good health.

DNA of the CDR3: TGCGCCAGCAGCTTATTCGACAGAGTCCAAGAGACCCAGTACTTC. Protein sequence: CASSLFDRVQETQYF. The chain couples TRBV5-1 to TRBJ2-5, with D possibly being TRBD1 (5 bases). The CDR3 runs to 15 residues. Between the trimmed V and J ends, which lost 2 bases and 1 base, there was a span of 12 bases. The germline CDR1 and CDR2 sequences are SGHRS and YFSETQ. The full variable domain, in which reference TRBV5-1 and TRBJ2-5 provide the parts outside the CDR3, is KAGVTQTPRYLIKTRGQQVTLSCSPISGHRSVSWYQQTPGQGLQFLFEYFSETQRNKGNFPGRFSGRQFSNSRSEMNVSTLELGDSALYLCASSLFDRVQETQYFGPGTRLLVL.

This clone occurred once. The rearrangement links TRBV6-5 to TRBJ1-6; 7 positions agree with TRBD1. With 5 bases clipped from V and 8 bases from J, the junction kept 6 bases outside the gene matches. The CDR3 has 14 residues. The germline gives CDR1 MNHEY, CDR2 SVGAGI. CDR3 sequence: CASSKRGRDSPLHF. The CDR3 DNA reads TGTGCCAGCAGTAAAAGGGGGCGCGATTCACCCCTCCACTTT.

This sequence joins TRBV12-3 or TRBV12-4 and TRBJ1-1; D gene unclear. There are 11 residues in the CDR3. The ends were cut back, 3 bases at V and 11 bases at J, with 10 bases in the middle. The chain's CDR3 is CASSFNSEAFF. CDR3 DNA sequence: TGTGCCAGCAGTTTTAACAGTGAGGCTTTCTTT.

This chain connects TRBV28 to TRBJ1-1; 8 bases line up with TRBD1. Germline V gene sequence: CDR1 MDHEN, CDR2 SYDVKM. The V and J ends lost 5 bases and 1 base, in that order; junction bases with no gene match: 6. The CDR3 loop spans 15 amino acids. The CDR3 DNA follows: TGTGCCAGCAGTCCCCACAGGGGGGCGAACACTGAAGCTTTCTTT. Translating it yields CASSPHRGANTEAFF.

The rearrangement uses TRBV28 and TRBJ1-5; no reliable D call. This CDR3 is 15 amino acids long. V was trimmed by 1 base and J by 3 bases, leaving 10 bases between them. Germline lookup yields CDR1 MDHEN and CDR2 SYDVKM. CDR3 in amino acids: CASSLSGHPNQPQHF. CDR3 DNA sequence: TGTGCCAGCAGTTTATCCGGTCATCCCAATCAGCCCCAGCATTTT.

There are a few counts of this clone. CDR3 DNA sequence: TGCAGCCACGAGGGTGGGTTAGCGGGAGTCTACGAGCAGTACTTC. Residues: CSHEGGLAGVYEQYF. The V call is TRBV29-1, the J call TRBJ2-7, with 9 bases matching TRBD2. The CDR3 sequence is 15 residues long. Trimming removed 8 bases from V and 3 bases from J; junction bases left unmatched: 14. Looked up from germline, CDR1 is SQVTM and CDR2 is ANQGSEA.

This clone was seen a single time. V gene TRBV6-5 combines with J gene TRBJ1-1; D is undetermined. The length of the CDR3 is 13 residues. V shed 6 bases and J shed 6 bases, with 14 bases lying between them. Germline assignment: CDR1 MNHEY and CDR2 SVGAGI. The CDR3 bases are TGTGCCAGCAGCTTGGACTTTCCTGCTGAAGCTTTCTTT. Residues: CASSLDFPAEAFF.

This clone was picked up one time. V gene TRBV11-3 combines with J gene TRBJ2-1; 8 bases align to TRBD2. J gave up 3 bases and V 5 bases, and 15 bases lay outside the gene matches. The CDR3 length is 18 residues. The germline CDR1 and CDR2 sequences are SGHNT and YENEEA. CDR3 sequence reads: CASSAQGPTSGVYNEQFF. The CDR3 DNA follows: TGTGCCAGCAGCGCCCAGGGCCCAACTAGCGGTGTCTACAATGAGCAGTTCTTC.

V is TRBV5-1 and J is TRBJ2-1; TRBD2 matches at 10 bases. With 4 bases clipped from V and 7 bases from J, the junction kept 14 bases outside the gene matches. Germline-derived CDR1 and CDR2 are SGHRS and YFSETQ. This CDR3 region has 17 residues. The DNA of the CDR3 is TGCGCCAGCAGCAACCACCCGAAGGGACTAGCGTGGAATGAGCAGTTCTTC. This encodes CASSNHPKGLAWNEQFF.

This chain uses TRBV27 with TRBJ2-7; 9 bases align to TRBD2. This CDR3 comprises 15 residues. Trimming removed 3 bases from V and 3 bases from J; junction bases left unmatched: 6. Germline assignment: CDR1 MNHEY and CDR2 SMNVEV (reference sequence). The CDR3 protein is CASSFWLAGLYEQYF. The CDR3 coding sequence is TGTGCCAGCAGTTTTTGGCTAGCGGGACTCTACGAGCAGTACTTC.

This clone was counted at least ten times. This chain links TRBV28 with TRBJ2-7; the match to TRBD2 covers 10 bases. CDR3 length: 15 amino acids. V lost 6 bases to trimming and J lost 3 bases; unmatched junction nucleotides: 8. Germline V CDR1 and CDR2: MDHEN, SYDVKM. The CDR3 protein is CASRIPSGSGYEQYF. CDR3 DNA sequence: TGTGCCAGCAGAATCCCTAGCGGGAGCGGCTACGAGCAGTACTTC.